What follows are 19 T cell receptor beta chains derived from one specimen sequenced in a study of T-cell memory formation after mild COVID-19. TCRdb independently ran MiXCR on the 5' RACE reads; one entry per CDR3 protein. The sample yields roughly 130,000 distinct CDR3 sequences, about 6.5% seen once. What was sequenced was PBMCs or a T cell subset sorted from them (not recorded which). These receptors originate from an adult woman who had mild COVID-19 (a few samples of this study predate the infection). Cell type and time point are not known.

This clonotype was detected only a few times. This chain's CDR3 is CASSWAPGTDNEKLFF. The CDR3 region has the DNA TGCGCCAGCAGCTGGGCCCCAGGGACAGATAATGAAAAACTGTTTTTT. The rearrangement joins TRBV4-1 to TRBJ1-4; 7 bases fit TRBD1. The CDR3 totals 16 residues. The ends lost 5 bases at V and 4 bases at J; junction bases unmatched: 10. Looked up from germline, CDR1 is MGHRA and CDR2 is YSYEKL.

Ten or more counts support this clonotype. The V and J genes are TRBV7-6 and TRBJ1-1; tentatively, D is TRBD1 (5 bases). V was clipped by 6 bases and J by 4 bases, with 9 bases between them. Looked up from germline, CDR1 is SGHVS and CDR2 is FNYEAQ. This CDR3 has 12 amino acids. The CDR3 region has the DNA TGTGCCAGCAGTCAAAGGGGCACTGAAGCTTTCTTT. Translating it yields CASSQRGTEAFF.

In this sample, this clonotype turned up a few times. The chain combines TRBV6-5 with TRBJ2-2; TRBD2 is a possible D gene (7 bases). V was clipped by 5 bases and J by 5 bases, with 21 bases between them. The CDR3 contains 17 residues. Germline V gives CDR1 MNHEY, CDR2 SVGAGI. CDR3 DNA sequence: TGTGCCAGCAGTACATACTTGGGGGGGGCCCGAACCGGGGAGCTGTTTTTT. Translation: CASSTYLGGARTGELFF.

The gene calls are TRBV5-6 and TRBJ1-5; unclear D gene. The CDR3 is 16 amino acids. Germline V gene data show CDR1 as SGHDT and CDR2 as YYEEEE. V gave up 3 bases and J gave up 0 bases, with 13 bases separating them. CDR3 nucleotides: TGTGCCAGCAGCTCCCTACAGACGAATAGCAATCAGCCCCAGCATTTT. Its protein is CASSSLQTNSNQPQHF.

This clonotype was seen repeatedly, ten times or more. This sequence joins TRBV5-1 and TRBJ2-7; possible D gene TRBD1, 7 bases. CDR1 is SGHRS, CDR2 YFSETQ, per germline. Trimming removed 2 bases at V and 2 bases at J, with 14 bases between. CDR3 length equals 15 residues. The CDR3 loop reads CASSLGPGGTYEQYF. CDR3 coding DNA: TGCGCCAGCAGCTTAGGTCCAGGGGGGACCTACGAGCAGTACTTC.

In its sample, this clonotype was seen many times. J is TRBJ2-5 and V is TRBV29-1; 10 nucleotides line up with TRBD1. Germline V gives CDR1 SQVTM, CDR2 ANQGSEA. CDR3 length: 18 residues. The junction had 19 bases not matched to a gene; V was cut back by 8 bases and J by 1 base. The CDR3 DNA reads TGCAGCCGTACCTGCCTCGGGACAGGGGCTGGGCCCCAAGAGACCCAGTACTTC. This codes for CSRTCLGTGAGPQETQYF.

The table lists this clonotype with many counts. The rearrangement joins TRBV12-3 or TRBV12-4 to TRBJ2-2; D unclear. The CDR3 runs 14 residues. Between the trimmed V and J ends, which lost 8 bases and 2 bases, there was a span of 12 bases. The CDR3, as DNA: TGTGCCAGCGGACCGTGGGGAAACACCGGGGAGCTGTTTTTT. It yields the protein CASGPWGNTGELFF.

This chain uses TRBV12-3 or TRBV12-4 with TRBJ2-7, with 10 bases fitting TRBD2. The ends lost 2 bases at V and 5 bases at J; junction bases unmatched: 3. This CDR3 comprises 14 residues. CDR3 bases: TGTGCCAGCAGTTTACGTCTAGCGGGAGACGAGCAGTACTTC. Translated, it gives CASSLRLAGDEQYF.

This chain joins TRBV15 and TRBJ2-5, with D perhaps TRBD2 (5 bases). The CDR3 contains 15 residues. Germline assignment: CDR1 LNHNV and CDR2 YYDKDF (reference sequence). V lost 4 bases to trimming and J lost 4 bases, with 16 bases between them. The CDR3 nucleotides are TGTGCCACCAGCATTATAGGGCTGGCGGGAGAGACCCAGTACTTC. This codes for CATSIIGLAGETQYF.

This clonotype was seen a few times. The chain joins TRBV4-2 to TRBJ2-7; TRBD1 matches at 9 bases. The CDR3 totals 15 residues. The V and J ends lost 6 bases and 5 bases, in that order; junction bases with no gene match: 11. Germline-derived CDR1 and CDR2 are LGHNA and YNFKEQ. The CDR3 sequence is CASSGTGDRANEQYF. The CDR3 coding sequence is TGTGCCAGCAGTGGGACGGGGGACAGGGCCAACGAGCAGTACTTC.

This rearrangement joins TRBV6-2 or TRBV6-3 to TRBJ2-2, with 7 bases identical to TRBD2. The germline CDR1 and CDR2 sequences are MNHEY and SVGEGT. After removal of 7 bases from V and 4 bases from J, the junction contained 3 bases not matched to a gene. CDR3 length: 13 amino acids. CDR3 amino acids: CASTSGATGELFF. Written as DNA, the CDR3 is TGTGCCAGCACCAGCGGGGCCACCGGGGAGCTGTTTTTT.

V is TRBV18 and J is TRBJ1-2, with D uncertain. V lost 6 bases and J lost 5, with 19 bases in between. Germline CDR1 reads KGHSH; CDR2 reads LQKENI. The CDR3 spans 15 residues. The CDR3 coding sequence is TGTGCCAGCTCTACCCGGGAGACAACTACTTATGGCTACACCTTC. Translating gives CASSTRETTTYGYTF.

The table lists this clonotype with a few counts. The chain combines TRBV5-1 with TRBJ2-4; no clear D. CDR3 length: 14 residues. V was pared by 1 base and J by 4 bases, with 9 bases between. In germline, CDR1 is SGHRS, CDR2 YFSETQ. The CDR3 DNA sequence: TGCGCCAGCAGCTTGACTGGGCCTAAAAACATTCAGTACTTC. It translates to CASSLTGPKNIQYF. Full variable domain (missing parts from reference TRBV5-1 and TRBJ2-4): KAGVTQTPRYLIKTRGQQVTLSCSPISGHRSVSWYQQTPGQGLQFLFEYFSETQRNKGNFPGRFSGRQFSNSRSEMNVSTLELGDSALYLCASSLTGPKNIQYFGAGTRLSVL.

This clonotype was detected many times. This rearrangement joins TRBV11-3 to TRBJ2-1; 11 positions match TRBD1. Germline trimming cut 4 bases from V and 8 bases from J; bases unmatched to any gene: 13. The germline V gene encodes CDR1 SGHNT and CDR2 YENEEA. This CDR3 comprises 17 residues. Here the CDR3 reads CASSSYPPGQGGDEQFF. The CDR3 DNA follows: TGTGCCAGCAGCTCCTATCCGCCGGGACAGGGGGGCGATGAGCAGTTCTTC.

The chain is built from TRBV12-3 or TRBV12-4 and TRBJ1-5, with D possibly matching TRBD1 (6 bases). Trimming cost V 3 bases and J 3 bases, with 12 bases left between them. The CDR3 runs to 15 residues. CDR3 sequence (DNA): TGTGCCAGCAGTTTTGTGACAGGCGCCAATCAGCCCCAGCATTTT. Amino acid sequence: CASSFVTGANQPQHF.

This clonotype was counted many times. The CDR3 DNA reads as TGCAGTGCTAGAGTCCCCGCCAGGGGCACCGGGGAGCTGTTTTTT. Protein sequence: CSARVPARGTGELFF. This chain joins TRBV20-1 and TRBJ2-2; the D gene is possibly TRBD1 (6 bases). CDR3 size: 15 residues. CDR1 DFQATT and CDR2 SNEGSKA come from the germline V gene (reference sequence). The V end was cut by 1 base, the J end by 4 bases, with 13 bases between.

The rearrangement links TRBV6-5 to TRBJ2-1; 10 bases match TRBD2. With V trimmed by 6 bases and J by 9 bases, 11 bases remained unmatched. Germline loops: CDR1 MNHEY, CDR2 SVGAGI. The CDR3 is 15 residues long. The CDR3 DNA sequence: TGTGCCAGCAGCCCGACGGGACTAGCGTCCGGTGAGCAGTTCTTC. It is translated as CASSPTGLASGEQFF.

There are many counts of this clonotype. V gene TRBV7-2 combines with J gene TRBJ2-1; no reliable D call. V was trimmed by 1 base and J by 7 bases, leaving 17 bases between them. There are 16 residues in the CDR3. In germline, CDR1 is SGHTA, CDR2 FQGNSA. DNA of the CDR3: TGTGCCAGCAGCTTAGTACTGCCGTCCTCCGGGAATGAGCAGTTCTTC. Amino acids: CASSLVLPSSGNEQFF.

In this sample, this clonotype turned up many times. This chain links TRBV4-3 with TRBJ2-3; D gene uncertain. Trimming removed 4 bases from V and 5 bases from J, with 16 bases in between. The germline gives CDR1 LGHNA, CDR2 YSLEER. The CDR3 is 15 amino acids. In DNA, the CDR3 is TGCGCCAGCAGCCCTACCCCCAGTCTGCTAGATACGCAGTATTTT. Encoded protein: CASSPTPSLLDTQYF.